At least ten counts were recorded for the clone carrying this TCR beta chain. The antigen is not known. The sample is drawn from a study of T cell repertoires in cytomegalovirus infection. There are 16 residues in the CDR3. After removal of 5 bases from V and 4 bases from J, the junction contained 13 bases not matched to a gene. Per germline, CDR1 SGHVS and CDR2 FNYEAQ. One entry per CDR3 protein, called by TCRdb with MiXCR from the reads. There are 200,000 to 250,000 distinct CDR3 sequences in the sample; about 38% occur only once, and about 60% lies in the top ten. V and J are TRBV7-6 and TRBJ1-1, with TRBD1 identical over 7 bases. Here the sequenced sample was CD8+ T cells from cultured PBMCs, taken from culture after CMV antigen stimulation. The source of this sequence is a human donor in good health (CMV status not recorded). Some clones in this sample may be carry-over from other donors' samples. Written as DNA, the CDR3 is TGTGCCAGCAGCCCGAATACCCCCGGGACAGCCACTGAAGCTTTCTTT. This encodes CASSPNTPGTATEAFF.